What follows are 3 T cell receptor beta chains derived from one specimen sequenced in a study of T cells in localized non-small cell lung cancer (dated by TCRdb to about 2020). Library preparation employed the immunoSEQ multiplex PCR assay. TCRdb's version of the immuneACCESS table is confined to in-frame rearrangements and falls short of the full clone set. An unresolved V gene accounts for under half of the shortfall where checked; the remainder is of unknown origin. The sample yields roughly 31,000 clones; about 89% were counted once. The leading ten clones occupy 9% to 12% of the sample. Sequencing used peripheral blood, obtained before any cancer treatment. These receptors all come from a woman aged 40-75 years with stage I lung adenocarcinoma.

The chain recombines TRBV28 with TRBJ2-7, with 10 bases matching TRBD2. This CDR3 spans 15 amino acids. Trimming removed 6 bases from V and 0 bases from J; junction bases left unmatched: 5. CDR1 is MDHEN, CDR2 SYDVKM, per germline. The CDR3 DNA sequence: TGTGCCAGCAGGTTACTAGCGGGGTCCTCCTACGAGCAGTACTTC. Translation: CASRLLAGSSYEQYF.

The chain has TRBV10-1 and TRBJ2-7, with no clear D. The V end lost 3 bases, the J end lost 4 bases, and 7 bases lay between the germline ends. Germline loops: CDR1 WNHNN, CDR2 SYGVQD (reference sequence). This CDR3 has 12 residues. The CDR3, as DNA: TGCGCCAGCAGTGACAGAGTATACGAGCAGTACTTC. Translated: CASSDRVYEQYF.

The sample holds one count of this clone. DNA for the CDR3: TGTGCCAGCAGCGTATCCGGCAAGACAGGGGACTCTGGAAACACCATATATTTT. Protein product: CASSVSGKTGDSGNTIYF. The rearrangement joins TRBV9 to TRBJ1-3, with 8 bases that match TRBD1. The V gene's germline CDR1 is SGDLS and CDR2 YYNGEE. With 1 base clipped from V and 0 bases from J, the junction kept 9 bases outside the gene matches. There are 18 residues in the CDR3.